The rows below give T cell receptor beta chains drawn from one sample of a study of T cells in Graves' hyperthyroidism and ophthalmopathy. TCRdb passed the multiplex PCR reads through MiXCR, listing each CDR3 protein once. The table lists over 450,000 distinct CDR3 sequences, over 13% of them singletons. Sequencing was carried out using blood. These receptors originate from a young woman with Graves' hyperthyroidism. Both conserved end residues are part of each CDR3. D genes are given only for firm matches. Rows give clone size only sometimes, using once, few, many, or a class for an expanded clone.

J,V,size,D,CDR3,DNA
TRBJ2-7,TRBV12-3/TRBV12-4,many,-,CASGSGNPGVEQYF,TGTGCCAGCGGATCCGGGAACCCCGGAGTAGAGCAGTACTTC
TRBJ1-2,TRBV30,-,-,CAWINGPIYGYTF,TGTGCCTGGATAAACGGTCCTATCTATGGCTACACCTTC
TRBJ1-1,TRBV7-9,many,-,CASRQGRTEAFF,TGTGCCAGCAGACAAGGGAGAACTGAAGCTTTCTTT
TRBJ1-2,TRBV5-1,many,-,CASSLELQGYGYTF,TGCGCCAGCAGCTTGGAGTTACAGGGCTATGGCTACACCTTC
TRBJ2-1,TRBV18,many,-,CASSRQDPEQFF,TGTGCCAGCTCGCGACAGGACCCTGAGCAGTTCTTC
TRBJ1-1,TRBV10-3,many,-,CAISGQQIIHTEAFF,TGTGCCATCAGTGGACAACAGATAATACACACTGAAGCTTTCTTT
TRBJ2-2,TRBV30,-,TRBD2,CAWSYTRTSGRASDTGELFF,TGTGCCTGGAGCTACACCCGGACTAGCGGGAGGGCCTCGGACACCGGGGAGCTGTTTTTT
TRBJ2-4,TRBV7-6,many,-,CASSPQDYPQDIQYF,TGTGCCAGCAGCCCCCAAGACTACCCGCAAGACATTCAGTACTTC
TRBJ2-3,TRBV2,many,-,CASSAAVRGTDTQYF,TGTGCCAGCAGTGCGGCAGTTCGGGGCACAGATACGCAGTATTTT
TRBJ2-7,TRBV12-3/TRBV12-4,-,-,CASGSHRVSSYEQYF,TGTGCCAGCGGATCCCACAGGGTCTCCTCCTACGAGCAGTACTTC
TRBJ2-2,TRBV28,-,-,CASSSSGGTGELFF,TGTGCCAGCAGCTCCTCCGGGGGAACCGGGGAGCTGTTTTTT
TRBJ2-1,TRBV7-3,many,-,CASSPIAERNNEQFF,TGTGCCAGCAGCCCAATAGCGGAGAGAAACAATGAGCAGTTCTTC
TRBJ2-6,TRBV6-5,many,-,CASSYGVSGANVLTF,TGTGCCAGCAGTTACGGGGTCAGTGGGGCCAACGTCCTGACTTTC
TRBJ2-3,TRBV28,many,TRBD2,CASLGQSGLAGGGDTQYF,TGTGCCAGCTTGGGACAGAGCGGACTAGCGGGAGGGGGCGATACGCAGTATTTT
TRBJ2-5,TRBV18,many,TRBD1,CASSLDRGTETQYF,TGTGCCAGCTCACTCGACAGGGGGACAGAGACCCAGTACTTC
TRBJ1-1,TRBV12-3/TRBV12-4,once,-,CASSTSGFGPAMNTEAFF,TGTGCCAGCTCCACTTCGGGTTTCGGGCCAGCGATGAACACTGAAGCTTTCTTT
TRBJ2-6,TRBV18,many,-,CASSPPSTGANVLTF,TGTGCCAGCTCACCACCGTCAACTGGGGCCAACGTCCTGACTTTC
TRBJ1-1,TRBV4-1,-,-,CASSQEASRVVNTEAFF,TGCGCCAGCAGCCAAGAGGCATCGAGGGTAGTGAACACTGAAGCTTTCTTT
TRBJ2-3,TRBV27,many,-,CASSLALGTDTQYF,TGTGCCAGCAGTCTAGCGTTGGGCACAGATACGCAGTATTTT
TRBJ1-1,TRBV12-3/TRBV12-4,-,TRBD1,CASSRTGTGIAFF,TGTGCCAGCAGCAGAACCGGGACAGGGATTGCTTTCTTT
TRBJ2-3,TRBV2,many,-,CASPSTGSTDTQYF,TGTGCCAGCCCCAGCACCGGTAGCACAGATACGCAGTATTTT
TRBJ1-5,TRBV19,-,TRBD1,CASSDRGSNQPQHF,TGTGCCAGTAGCGACAGGGGTAGCAATCAGCCCCAGCATTTT
TRBJ1-2,TRBV5-1,-,-,CASSGIPGEPYGYTF,TGCGCCAGCAGCGGGATCCCGGGCGAACCCTATGGCTACACCTTC
TRBJ2-1,TRBV4-1,-,TRBD2,CASSQAQAGTSTYNEQFF,TGCGCCAGCAGCCAAGCGCAGGCCGGGACTAGCACCTACAATGAGCAGTTCTTC
TRBJ2-3,TRBV7-8,many,-,CASSSRPGRTTDTQYF,TGTGCCAGCAGCTCCCGCCCTGGACGGACAACAGATACGCAGTATTTT
TRBJ1-6,TRBV12-3/TRBV12-4,many,-,CASSFGFFRSPLHF,TGTGCCAGCAGTTTTGGGTTTTTTAGATCACCCCTCCACTTT
TRBJ2-5,TRBV20-1,-,TRBD2,CSARDRKGLAEKETQYF,TGCAGTGCTAGAGATAGGAAGGGACTAGCGGAAAAAGAGACCCAGTACTTC
TRBJ1-2,TRBV7-3,many,-,CASSSRTGGYTF,TGTGCCAGCAGCTCCCGGACGGGCGGCTACACCTTC
TRBJ2-3,TRBV24-1,many,-,CATSDRDRWNTQYF,TGTGCCACCAGTGACCGGGACCGATGGAATACGCAGTATTTT
TRBJ2-2,TRBV6-5,many,-,CASSYSTENTGELFF,TGTGCCAGCAGTTACTCGACTGAGAACACCGGGGAGCTGTTTTTT
TRBJ2-1,TRBV28,once,-,CASSLSSGGLIYNEQFF,TGTGCCAGCAGTTTATCATCAGGGGGACTAATATACAATGAGCAGTTCTTC
TRBJ1-6,TRBV5-1,-,-,CASSPAQGDSPLHF,TGCGCCAGCAGTCCAGCCCAGGGAGATTCACCCCTCCACTTT
TRBJ1-1,TRBV29-1,-,-,CSAEGRGPEAFF,TGCAGCGCCGAAGGGAGGGGCCCTGAAGCTTTCTTT
TRBJ2-2,TRBV5-1,few,TRBD2,CASWQTSGRAESGELFF,TGCGCCAGCTGGCAGACTAGCGGGAGGGCCGAGAGCGGGGAGCTGTTTTTT
TRBJ1-1,TRBV3-1,many,-,CASSPLPGRLNTEAFF,TGTGCCAGCAGCCCTCTACCGGGACGGCTCAACACTGAAGCTTTCTTT
TRBJ1-2,TRBV6-1,many,TRBD1,CASTPQGAYGYTF,TGTGCCAGCACCCCTCAGGGGGCCTATGGCTACACCTTC
TRBJ1-2,TRBV30,many,-,CAWTVGRVRGYTF,TGTGCCTGGACCGTCGGGAGGGTGCGGGGCTACACCTTC
TRBJ2-5,TRBV7-8,-,TRBD2,CASSFFRTSGGTAGETQYF,TGTGCCAGCAGCTTCTTCCGGACTAGCGGCGGGACCGCGGGGGAGACCCAGTACTTC
TRBJ1-2,TRBV5-6,few,-,CASRSWGGYGYTF,TGTGCCAGCAGGTCCTGGGGGGGTTATGGCTACACCTTC
TRBJ2-1,TRBV20-1,many,TRBD2,CSARETGSGTNEQFF,TGCAGTGCTAGAGAAACGGGGAGCGGGACGAATGAGCAGTTCTTC
TRBJ2-3,TRBV27,many,-,CASRTTDTQYF,TGTGCCAGCAGGACCACAGATACGCAGTATTTT
TRBJ2-5,TRBV29-1,-,TRBD2,CSVTGTSGRETQYF,TGCAGCGTTACCGGGACTAGCGGGAGAGAGACCCAGTACTTC
TRBJ2-1,TRBV14,many,-,CASSQVTGAGNEQFF,TGTGCCAGCAGCCAAGTTACGGGAGCGGGCAATGAGCAGTTCTTC
TRBJ1-6,TRBV30,many,TRBD1,CAWNRRQGNSPLHF,TGTGCCTGGAATAGGAGACAGGGGAATTCACCCCTCCACTTT
TRBJ2-3,TRBV27,-,TRBD2,CASSRGLAGDSTDTQYF,TGTGCCAGCAGTCGGGGACTAGCGGGAGATAGCACAGATACGCAGTATTTT
TRBJ1-1,TRBV18,many,-,CASSPPSQKNTEAFF,TGTGCCAGCTCACCACCGTCGCAGAAGAACACTGAAGCTTTCTTT